Listed below are T cell receptor beta chains from one sample, sequenced in a study of beta chain features in type 1 diabetes. TCRdb keeps only in-frame clones here, not all; method: immunoSEQ multiplex PCR. This sample has about 40,000 clones, with about 50% found just once. The sample was stem cell memory CD4+ T cells from blood. These receptors all come from a woman aged 30 to 39 in good health. The CDR3 runs from the conserved cysteine through the conserved F or W. A D gene is named only where the DNA matches it firmly. Size is stated for part of the rows, as once, few or many counts, or as a class when the clone is expanded.

V gene	clone size	J gene	D gene	CDR3 protein	CDR3 DNA
TRBV4-3	NA	TRBJ2-3	NA	CASSPHQGKLSGTDTQYF	TGCGCCAGCAGCCCCCATCAGGGGAAACTCTCCGGCACAGATACGCAGTATTTT
TRBV6-5	few	TRBJ2-5	TRBD2	CASSYLGLAMETQYF	TGTGCCAGCAGTTACCTCGGACTAGCGATGGAGACCCAGTACTTC
TRBV5-1	NA	TRBJ2-1	TRBD2	CASSLGLAGGPRYNEQFF	TGCGCCAGCAGCTTGGGACTAGCGGGAGGGCCCCGTTACAATGAGCAGTTCTTC
TRBV2	NA	TRBJ2-5	TRBD1	CASRQRRDRGTGPPRTETQYF	TGTGCCAGCAGGCAGCGTAGGGACAGGGGGACCGGACCGCCGCGTACAGAGACCCAGTACTTC
TRBV10-3	NA	TRBJ1-1	NA	CAITKKITGQQNTEAFF	TGTGCCATCACTAAAAAGATAACTGGACAGCAGAACACTGAAGCTTTCTTT
TRBV7-2	few	TRBJ2-1	TRBD2	CASRVSLAGVGNEQFF	TGTGCCAGCAGGGTTTCCTTAGCGGGGGTGGGGAATGAGCAGTTCTTC
TRBV18	NA	TRBJ1-1	NA	CASSPLPVAFF	TGTGCCAGCTCACCCCTCCCGGTCGCTTTCTTT
TRBV19	once	TRBJ2-3	NA	CASSFEGGIRTDTQYF	TGTGCCAGTAGTTTTGAAGGCGGGATAAGGACAGATACGCAGTATTTT
TRBV13	NA	TRBJ2-2	TRBD2	CASSLPGLAGPGELFF	TGTGCCAGCAGCTTACCGGGACTAGCGGGCCCCGGGGAGCTGTTTTTT
TRBV7-3	NA	TRBJ2-2	NA	CASSLTDSGELFF	TGTGCCAGCAGCTTAACCGACAGCGGGGAGCTGTTTTTT
TRBV11-1	few	TRBJ2-1	TRBD2	CASSRRSSTTSGKNEQFF	TGTGCCAGCAGCAGAAGGTCGTCCACGACTAGCGGGAAGAATGAGCAGTTCTTC
TRBV7-3	NA	TRBJ2-1	TRBD2	CASSTTSGSIYEQFF	TGTGCCAGCAGTACGACTAGCGGGAGTATCTATGAGCAGTTCTTC
TRBV12-5	NA	TRBJ2-5	TRBD2	CASGLVLAGVLETQYF	TGTGCTAGTGGTTTGGTACTAGCGGGAGTGTTAGAGACCCAGTACTTC
TRBV30	few	TRBJ2-1	NA	CAWGRRGEQFF	TGTGCCTGGGGCCGGCGGGGTGAGCAGTTCTTC
TRBV7-9	few	TRBJ1-5	NA	CASSLAAGYSNQPQHF	TGTGCCAGCAGCTTAGCGGCGGGTTATAGCAATCAGCCCCAGCATTTT
TRBV11-1	few	TRBJ2-1	TRBD2	CASSLLQREGDEQFF	TGTGCCAGCAGCTTGCTTCAACGGGAGGGCGATGAGCAGTTCTTC
TRBV9	few	TRBJ1-4	TRBD1	CASSVARDSNDEKLFF	TGTGCCAGCAGCGTAGCCCGGGACAGCAACGATGAAAAACTGTTTTTT
TRBV28	NA	TRBJ1-5	TRBD1	CASTSTGVDRRF	TGTGCCAGCACCTCGACAGGGGTCGACCGTCGTTTT
TRBV6-1	NA	TRBJ1-1	NA	CASSEWRANTEAFF	TGTGCCAGCAGTGAATGGCGGGCGAACACTGAAGCTTTCTTT
TRBV18	NA	TRBJ2-1	NA	CASSPPWTENNEQFF	TGTGCCAGCTCACCACCGTGGACAGAAAACAATGAGCAGTTCTTC
TRBV4-1	NA	TRBJ2-3	TRBD2	CASSQGGGSTDTQYF	TGCGCCAGCAGCCAAGGCGGGGGAAGCACAGATACGCAGTATTTT
TRBV11-2	NA	TRBJ1-4	TRBD1	CAAAQGLDEKLFF	TGTGCAGCGGCACAGGGGTTGGATGAAAAACTGTTTTTT
TRBV5-6	few	TRBJ2-7	NA	CASRKDSNYEQYF	TGTGCCAGCAGGAAGGACAGCAACTACGAGCAGTACTTC
TRBV7-3	NA	TRBJ2-1	TRBD2	CASSLISGSSYNEQFF	TGTGCCAGCAGCTTGATTAGCGGGAGCTCCTACAATGAGCAGTTCTTC
TRBV7-9	few	TRBJ2-1	TRBD2	CASSLVGTSRYEQFF	TGTGCCAGCAGCTTAGTCGGGACTAGTCGGTATGAGCAGTTCTTC
TRBV28	few	TRBJ2-7	TRBD1	CASSLFGQGGPYEQYF	TGTGCCAGCAGTTTATTTGGACAGGGGGGTCCCTACGAGCAGTACTTC
TRBV29-1	NA	TRBJ1-1	NA	CSVARGGTEAFF	TGCAGCGTTGCTCGGGGGGGCACTGAAGCTTTCTTT
TRBV10-3	few	TRBJ2-7	TRBD2	CATSSAGGTYEQYF	TGTGCAACTTCGTCAGCGGGAGGGACATACGAGCAGTACTTC
TRBV28	NA	TRBJ2-1	NA	CASSLIVRNEQFF	TGTGCCAGCAGTTTGATCGTGCGCAATGAGCAGTTCTTC
TRBV7-9	NA	TRBJ2-4	TRBD2	CASSKGLALAKNIQYF	TGTGCCAGCAGCAAGGGACTAGCGCTAGCCAAAAACATTCAGTACTTC
TRBV7-2	few	TRBJ2-4	TRBD2	CASSLVGTTSAKNIQYF	TGTGCCAGCAGCTTAGTGGGGACTACCTCTGCCAAAAACATTCAGTACTTC
TRBV14	NA	TRBJ2-7	NA	CASSQQYYEQYF	TGTGCCAGCAGCCAACAGTACTACGAGCAGTACTTC
TRBV11-2	few	TRBJ2-1	TRBD2	CASSLGWEGVGNEQFF	TGTGCCAGCAGCTTAGGTTGGGAGGGCGTGGGGAATGAGCAGTTCTTC
TRBV7-2	NA	TRBJ2-1	NA	CASTGEAYNEQFF	TGTGCCAGCACGGGAGAGGCGTACAATGAGCAGTTCTTC
TRBV7-9	NA	TRBJ2-3	NA	CASSSGTDTQYF	TGTGCCAGCAGCTCCGGCACAGATACGCAGTATTTT
TRBV14	NA	TRBJ2-5	NA	CASSQDLRAGQYF	TGTGCCAGCAGCCAAGATCTGAGGGCCGGGCAGTACTTC
TRBV19	NA	TRBJ2-7	TRBD2	CASRDYTYEQYF	TGTGCCAGCCGGGACTACACCTACGAGCAGTACTTC
TRBV25-1	NA	TRBJ2-5	TRBD2	CASGGRDRETQYF	TGTGCCAGCGGGGGGAGGGACCGGGAGACCCAGTACTTC
TRBV29-1	few	TRBJ2-4	NA	CSATIPGGWAKNIQYF	TGCAGCGCTACCATACCAGGGGGGTGGGCCAAAAACATTCAGTACTTC
TRBV6-6	NA	TRBJ2-5	TRBD1	CASSYRRTGGIETQYF	TGTGCCAGCAGTTACCGCCGGACAGGGGGAATCGAGACCCAGTACTTC
TRBV19	few	TRBJ1-5	TRBD1	CASSGNRGDGQPQHF	TGTGCCAGTAGCGGAAACAGGGGTGATGGTCAGCCCCAGCATTTT
TRBV28	NA	TRBJ2-5	NA	CASSSAGVETQYF	TGTGCCAGCAGTTCTGCCGGGGTAGAGACCCAGTACTTC
TRBV5-5	once	TRBJ1-4	NA	CASSLGPPAGVGKLFF	TGTGCCAGCAGCTTGGGGCCTCCCGCAGGGGTGGGAAAACTGTTTTTT
TRBV6-5	NA	TRBJ2-5	TRBD2	CASRRTSGVEETQYF	TGTGCCAGCAGGAGGACTAGCGGGGTGGAAGAGACCCAGTACTTC
TRBV7-6	NA	TRBJ2-5	TRBD2	CASSLGLAGGQETQYF	TGTGCCAGCAGCTTAGGACTAGCGGGAGGGCAAGAGACCCAGTACTTC
TRBV11-2	NA	TRBJ2-1	NA	CASSLGRRGPPTYNEQFF	TGTGCCAGCAGCTTAGGAAGGCGGGGACCGCCTACCTACAATGAGCAGTTCTTC
TRBV7-2	NA	TRBJ2-7	NA	CASSLDRTYEQYF	TGTGCCAGCAGCTTAGACAGGACCTACGAGCAGTACTTC
TRBV9	few	TRBJ2-7	TRBD2	CASSAGTSGRLTSYEQYF	TGTGCCAGCAGTGCCGGGACTAGCGGGAGACTAACCTCCTACGAGCAGTACTTC
TRBV7-2	few	TRBJ2-5	TRBD2	CASSNGLVGGTQYF	TGTGCCAGCAGCAACGGACTAGTCGGGGGGACCCAGTACTTC
TRBV28	once	TRBJ1-4	TRBD1	CASSPYKDRVTIMFF	TGTGCCAGCAGTCCGTATAAGGACAGGGTCACTATCATGTTTTTT
TRBV10-3	few	TRBJ2-7	NA	CAISPDTEYEQYF	TGTGCCATCAGCCCCGACACGGAATACGAGCAGTACTTC
TRBV5-1	NA	TRBJ2-5	TRBD2	CASSFGLAGRETQYF	TGCGCCAGCAGCTTCGGACTAGCGGGAAGGGAGACCCAGTACTTC
TRBV2	NA	TRBJ2-1	NA	CASSRDLGLSYNEQFF	TGTGCCAGCAGCAGGGACTTGGGGCTCTCCTACAATGAGCAGTTCTTC
TRBV4-3	NA	TRBJ1-2	NA	CASSQDTGTNYGYTF	TGCGCCAGCAGCCAAGATACGGGGACTAACTATGGCTACACCTTC
TRBV28	NA	TRBJ1-2	NA	CASRQSGWDYGYTF	TGTGCCAGCAGGCAGAGCGGGTGGGACTATGGCTACACCTTC
TRBV7-3	NA	TRBJ2-2	TRBD2	CASSAFSGSGTGELFF	TGTGCCAGCAGCGCATTTAGCGGGAGTGGCACCGGGGAGCTGTTTTTT
TRBV2	few	TRBJ2-1	TRBD1	CASRGQGDNEQFF	TGTGCCAGCAGGGGACAGGGGGACAATGAGCAGTTCTTC